This is a list of T cell receptor beta chains from one sample in a study of blood T cells in healthy people across ages. TCRdb processed the 5' RACE reads anew with MiXCR; each CDR3 protein has one entry. The table shows about 1.5 million distinct CDR3 sequences, with approximately 42% occurring only once. The specimen was blood. These receptors were taken from a woman aged 18-35 years in good health. Both conserved end residues are part of each CDR3. D genes are given only for firm matches. Rows give clone size only sometimes, using once, few, many, or a class for an expanded clone.

TRBJ2-1 | . | once | TRBV3-1 | CASSPRESGANEQFF | TGTGCCAGCAGCCCTAGGGAGAGCGGAGCCAATGAGCAGTTCTTC
TRBJ2-7 | . | . | TRBV5-5 | CASRPRWGGERTYEQYF | TGTGCCAGCAGACCCCGATGGGGGGGCGAGCGAACGTACGAGCAGTACTTC
TRBJ2-7 | . | . | TRBV20-1 | CSTRSQEDPYEQYF | TGCAGTACTAGATCCCAGGAGGATCCTTACGAGCAGTACTTC
TRBJ2-7 | TRBD2 | . | TRBV29-1 | CSVGGVGGYEQYF | TGCAGCGTGGGGGGGGTTGGGGGTTACGAGCAGTACTTC
TRBJ2-1 | . | . | TRBV12-3/TRBV12-4 | CASMGLGNEQFF | TGTGCCAGCATGGGCTTGGGGAATGAGCAGTTCTTC
TRBJ2-6 | . | few | TRBV5-1 | CASSTGTGANVLTF | TGCGCCAGCAGCACAGGGACTGGGGCCAACGTCCTGACTTTC
TRBJ2-5 | TRBD2 | few | TRBV20-1 | CSARAGSGRQETQYF | TGCAGTGCTAGGGCGGGTAGCGGGAGGCAAGAGACCCAGTACTTC
TRBJ2-5 | . | . | TRBV12-3/TRBV12-4 | CASSFLGPRETQYF | TGTGCCAGCAGTTTTTTAGGGCCCAGAGAGACCCAGTACTTC
TRBJ1-2 | . | . | TRBV20-1 | CSAPGKTNYGYTF | TGCAGTGCGCCGGGTAAAACTAACTATGGCTACACCTTC
TRBJ2-3 | TRBD1 | . | TRBV9 | CASSDGTVLTDTQYF | TGTGCCAGCAGCGATGGGACAGTGCTTACAGATACGCAGTATTTT
TRBJ2-4 | TRBD1 | . | TRBV4-3 | CASSQDPRQGVGTKNIQYF | TGCGCCAGCAGCCAAGACCCGAGACAGGGGGTAGGAACCAAAAACATTCAGTACTTC
TRBJ2-2 | TRBD2 | . | TRBV20-1 | CSATSGGAGTGELFF | TGCAGTGCTACTAGCGGGGGGGCAGGCACCGGGGAGCTGTTTTTT